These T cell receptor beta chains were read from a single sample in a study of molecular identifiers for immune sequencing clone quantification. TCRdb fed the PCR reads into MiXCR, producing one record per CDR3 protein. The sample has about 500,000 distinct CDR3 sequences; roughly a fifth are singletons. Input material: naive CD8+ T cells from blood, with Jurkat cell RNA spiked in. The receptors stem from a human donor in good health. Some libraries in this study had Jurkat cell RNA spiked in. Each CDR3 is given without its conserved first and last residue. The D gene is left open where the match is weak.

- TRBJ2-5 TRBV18 ASSPPRGETQY
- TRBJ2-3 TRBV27 ASSLRGTDTRY
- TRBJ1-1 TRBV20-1 SARATTGHEAF
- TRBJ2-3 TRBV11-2 ASSSNNALALSTDTQY
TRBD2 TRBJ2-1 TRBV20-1 SAGLGTSLSPTLGNEQF
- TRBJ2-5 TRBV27 ASSLSANQETQY
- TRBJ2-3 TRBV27 ASSLKSRFFPTQY
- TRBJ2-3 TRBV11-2 ASSLDRGLGTDTQY
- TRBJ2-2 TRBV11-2 ATAPANTGELF
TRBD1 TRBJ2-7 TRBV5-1 ASSPDRSSYEQY
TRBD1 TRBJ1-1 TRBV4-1 ASNQRQGKNTEAF
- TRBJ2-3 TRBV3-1 ASSSQADFQLSTDTQY
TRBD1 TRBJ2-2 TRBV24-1 ATSDSKGQGALTGELF
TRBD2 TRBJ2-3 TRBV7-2 ASSLEGRGGARDTQY
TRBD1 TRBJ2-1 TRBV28 ASVAAGGSSYNEQF
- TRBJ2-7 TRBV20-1 SAKEGGQGIYEQY
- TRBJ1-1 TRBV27 ASSLYSGLPEAF
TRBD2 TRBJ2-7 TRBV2 ASSGDGSGTTVTLRAVQY
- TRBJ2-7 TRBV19 ASSWGNPNEQY
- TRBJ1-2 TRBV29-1 SVEVQVYGYT
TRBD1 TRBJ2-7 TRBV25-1 ASSEYKGGPTYEQY
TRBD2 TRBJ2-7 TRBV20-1 SAREGTSTSYEQY
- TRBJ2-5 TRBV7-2 ASSLVPQTLPETQY
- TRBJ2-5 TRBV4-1 ASSQEGGRSPGETQY
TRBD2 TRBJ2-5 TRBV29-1 SVELAGGQETQY
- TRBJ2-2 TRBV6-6 ASRDSYYTGELF
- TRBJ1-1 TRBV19 TSSIRGMNTEAF
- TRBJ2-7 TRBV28 VSSNQRGETGYEQY
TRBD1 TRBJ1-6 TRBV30 AWSYLGGAISPLH
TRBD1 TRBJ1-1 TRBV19 ASSSPGQGDLEAF
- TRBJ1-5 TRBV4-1 ASSQGVSAPNQPQH
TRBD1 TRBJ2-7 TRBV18 ASSPSRGHYEQY
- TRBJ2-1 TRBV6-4 ASSENVSPNEQF
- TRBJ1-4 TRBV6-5 AGSLTREGGEKLF
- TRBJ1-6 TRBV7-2 ASSLVSGGQDSPLH
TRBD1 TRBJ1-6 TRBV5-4 ASSFGGQGNSPLH
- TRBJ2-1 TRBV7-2 ASSLTYNEQF
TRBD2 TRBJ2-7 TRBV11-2 ASSLAYGGALGYEQY
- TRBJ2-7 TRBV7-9 ASSLGWGPTGEQY
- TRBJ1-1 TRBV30 AWGDMGEYTEAF
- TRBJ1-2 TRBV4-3 ASGATNYGYT
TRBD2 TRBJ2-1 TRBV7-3 ASSPLAGGPGEQF
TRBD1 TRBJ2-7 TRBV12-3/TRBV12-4 ASRAGTEHYEQY
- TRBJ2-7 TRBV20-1 SAPLASEQY
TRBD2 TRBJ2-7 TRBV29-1 SVEGLVDTYEQY
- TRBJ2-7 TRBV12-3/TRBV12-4 ASSTLLDGEQY
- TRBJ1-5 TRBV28 ASSSYSHQPQH
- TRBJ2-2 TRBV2 ASSPFIGRNTGELF
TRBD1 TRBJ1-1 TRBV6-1 ASIPDRVEAF
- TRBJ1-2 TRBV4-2 ASSRADYGYT
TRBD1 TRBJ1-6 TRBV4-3 ASSQKLSGTGFSAYNSPRH
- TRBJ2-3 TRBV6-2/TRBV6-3 ASSPQEFRSDTQY
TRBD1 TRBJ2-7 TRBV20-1 SARDKPGGLYEQY